These 8 T cell receptor beta chains were all obtained from the same sample, sequenced in a study of blood T cell repertoires in COVID-19. Data came from immunoSEQ multiplex PCR; TCRdb stores just in-frame clones and leaves some out. The table includes 200,000 or so clones, 70% to 90% detected once. The sample comprised PBMCs or T cells enriched from blood (not recorded which). These receptors all come from a young man who had recovered from COVID-19.

The rearrangement uses TRBV10-3 and TRBJ2-1, with D possibly being TRBD2 (6 bases). This CDR3 spans 16 amino acids. From germline, CDR1 is ENHRY and CDR2 SYGVKD. V was trimmed by 0 bases and J by 4 bases, leaving 13 bases between them. The CDR3 loop is CAISESEGGDYNEQFF. The CDR3 DNA sequence: TGTGCCATCAGTGAGTCGGAGGGCGGGGATTACAATGAGCAGTTCTTC.

The V call is TRBV6-5, the J call TRBJ2-7; D is unclear. The V end lost 10 bases, the J end lost 4 bases, and 17 bases lay between the germline ends. In germline, CDR1 is MNHEY, CDR2 SVGAGI. The CDR3 totals 13 residues. CDR3 coding DNA: TGTGCCACCAACCCCGGCGGTAATTACGAGCAGTACTTC. Protein: CATNPGGNYEQYF.

The rearrangement links TRBV6-5 to TRBJ1-5; TRBD1 is a possible D gene (5 bases). From germline, CDR1 is MNHEY and CDR2 SVGAGI. The CDR3 consists of 15 residues. The V gene lost 0 bases and the J gene lost 6 bases, with 12 bases spanning the gap. CDR3: CASSYSTGVGQPQHF. Written as DNA, the CDR3 is TGTGCCAGCAGTTACTCGACGGGGGTGGGTCAGCCCCAGCATTTT.

The count of this clone is one. This CDR3 reads CASSLASTNEKLFF. The DNA for the CDR3 is TGTGCCAGCAGCTTAGCCAGTACTAATGAAAAACTGTTTTTT. This chain links TRBV7-2 with TRBJ1-4, with D unresolved. The CDR3 sequence is 14 residues long. The germline V gene has CDR1 SGHTA and CDR2 FQGNSA. The V gene lost 0 bases and the J gene lost 2 bases, with 4 bases spanning the gap.

The gene calls are TRBV7-9 and TRBJ1-6; 9 bases are shared with TRBD1. The CDR3 length is 15 residues. Per germline, CDR1 SEHNR and CDR2 FQNEAQ (reference sequence). Trimming at V came to 5 bases and at J to 7 bases, leaving 6 bases not matched to a gene. In nucleotides, the CDR3 is TGTGCCAGCAGCGGACAGGGGACGGGCAATTCACCCCTCCACTTT. Residues: CASSGQGTGNSPLHF.

The CDR3, as DNA: TGTGCCAGCAGCTTTACTAGCGGGAGTAACGAGCAGTACTTC. Protein sequence: CASSFTSGSNEQYF. V gene TRBV3-1 (or the pseudogene TRBV3-2) combines with J gene TRBJ2-7; 11 bases match TRBD2. This CDR3 has 14 residues. J lost 5 bases, V lost 5 bases, and 5 bases had no gene match. Germline values: CDR1 LGHDT, CDR2 YNNKEL (reference sequence).

Here the CDR3 DNA reads TGCGCCAGCAGCCAAGGGGAGGGTAGGGAGCTGTTTTTT. As protein: CASSQGEGRELFF. The chain has TRBV4-3 and TRBJ2-2; the match to TRBD2 covers 7 bases. V was clipped by 1 base and J by 9 bases; unmatched bases: 2. This CDR3 region has 13 residues. CDR1 and CDR2 from the germline V gene are LGHNA and YSLEER.

This rearrangement joins TRBV6-5 to TRBJ2-7; 8 nucleotides line up with TRBD2. The CDR3 loop spans 15 amino acids. V shed 2 bases and J 6 bases; nucleotides not matched to a gene: 9. The V gene's germline CDR1 is MNHEY and CDR2 SVGAGI. In DNA, the CDR3 is TGTGCCAGCAGTTACAACGCAGCGGGAGTGACCGAGCAGTACTTC. Translation: CASSYNAAGVTEQYF.